The 26 T cell receptor beta chains in this list originate from one sample, sequenced in a study of cytomegalovirus exposure and HLA in healthy donors. PCR amplification relied on 60 Vbeta primers (plus 13 Jbeta primers). The protocol was immunoSEQ multiplex PCR, while the TCRdb copy is restricted to in-frame clones and leaves out a portion. The sample lists fewer than 150,000 clones, 75% to 90% occurring once. The sequencing input was PBMCs. These receptors were collected from a female donor in good health and CMV-seronegative.

This chain links TRBV6-5 with TRBJ2-5, with D possibly TRBD2 on 6 matching bases. The V gene lost 5 bases and the J gene lost 2 bases, with 12 bases spanning the gap. Germline CDR1 MNHEY, CDR2 SVGAGI. This CDR3 comprises 14 residues. CDR3 nucleotide sequence: TGTGCCAGCAGTCACGGGACTCTACAAGAGACCCAGTACTTC. Translated, it gives CASSHGTLQETQYF.

This chain links TRBV6-5 with TRBJ2-3, with no clear D. This CDR3 region has 14 residues. Germline CDR1 and CDR2: MNHEY and SVGAGI. With 0 bases removed from V and 2 bases from J, the gap between germline ends came to 6 bases. The CDR3 loop is CASSYSELTDTQYF. The CDR3 DNA sequence: TGTGCCAGCAGTTACTCGGAGCTCACAGATACGCAGTATTTT.

The rearrangement links TRBV13 to TRBJ1-1, with D unresolved. The germline V and J ends were trimmed by 5 bases and 5 bases, with 12 bases remaining between them. The germline V gene encodes CDR1 PRHDT and CDR2 FYEKMQ (reference sequence). The CDR3 covers 13 residues. As DNA, the CDR3 is TGTGCCAGCAGCCCCCGGGAGAGAACTGAAGCTTTCTTT. Translation gives CASSPRERTEAFF.

V usage is TRBV19 and J usage is TRBJ2-3; 9 bases are shared with TRBD2. Germline CDR1 LNHDA, CDR2 SQIVND (reference sequence). Trimming took 6 bases from V and 10 from J; bases not matched to a gene: 17. The CDR3 consists of 16 residues. The CDR3 DNA is TGTGCCAGTAGCCCCCCGACTAGCGGAGGGAAAGGGGCGCAGTATTTT. Protein sequence: CASSPPTSGGKGAQYF. Looking up the rest from reference TRBV19 and TRBJ2-3 gives the full variable domain: DGGITQSPKYLFRKEGQNVTLSCEQNLNHDAMYWYRQDPGQGLRLIYYSQIVNDFQKGDIAEGYSVSREKKESFPLTVTSAQKNPTAFYLCASSPPTSGGKGAQYFGPGTRLTVL.

This sequence joins TRBV27 and TRBJ2-7, with a possible D match to TRBD1 (6 bases). The V end lost 3 bases, the J end lost 6 bases, and 12 bases lay between the germline ends. CDR3 size: 13 residues. The germline CDR1 and CDR2 sequences are MNHEY and SMNVEV (reference sequence). The CDR3 DNA sequence: TGTGCCAGCAGTTTCACAGGGTCGGTCGAGCAGTACTTC. Protein: CASSFTGSVEQYF.

This chain uses TRBV18 with TRBJ2-7, with D possibly TRBD1 on 5 matching bases. Trimming stripped 6 bases from V and 2 bases from J, with 11 bases between. The germline gives CDR1 KGHSH, CDR2 LQKENI. The CDR3 runs to 13 residues. The CDR3 DNA reads TGTGCCAGCTCGCCGACAGATACCTACGAGCAGTACTTC. Encoded protein: CASSPTDTYEQYF.

In its sample, this clone was seen once. This chain joins TRBV7-9 and TRBJ1-5, with a possible D match to TRBD1 (6 bases). Germline values: CDR1 SEHNR, CDR2 FQNEAQ (reference sequence). This CDR3 contains 15 residues. V lost 8 bases to trimming and J lost 5 bases, with 19 bases between them. CDR3 loop: CASGRGGLGYQPQHF. As DNA, the CDR3 is TGTGCCAGCGGCAGAGGGGGTTTAGGGTATCAGCCCCAGCATTTT.

The chain is built from TRBV27 and TRBJ2-7; D is uncertain. CDR3 length equals 14 residues. Trimming removed 5 bases from V and 2 bases from J, with 13 bases in between. Germline CDR1 is MNHEY and CDR2 is SMNVEV (reference sequence). Written as DNA, the CDR3 is TGTGCCAGCAGTAGTCGGAACAGACCCTACGAGCAGTACTTC. This gives the protein CASSSRNRPYEQYF.

The chain has TRBV30 and TRBJ2-7, with D tentatively TRBD1 (5 bases). The germline V gene has CDR1 GTSNPN and CDR2 SVGIG (reference sequence). Trimming took 6 bases from V and 3 from J, leaving 18 bases between them. The CDR3 runs 14 residues. CDR3 nucleotide sequence: TGTGCCTGCGTTCAGGGTGAGAATAGCTACGAGCAGTACTTC. Its protein is CACVQGENSYEQYF.

The chain links TRBV4-1 to TRBJ1-1; 7 bases line up with TRBD1. Germline lookup yields CDR1 MGHRA and CDR2 YSYEKL. CDR3 length equals 15 residues. Trimming at V came to 6 bases and at J to 0 bases, leaving 7 bases not matched to a gene. The chain's CDR3 is CASSLDRVMNTEAFF. The CDR3 DNA reads as TGCGCCAGCAGTCTCGACAGGGTGATGAACACTGAAGCTTTCTTT.

This clone occurred a few times. The chain has TRBV28 and TRBJ1-4; 9 bases are shared with TRBD1. Germline lookup yields CDR1 MDHEN and CDR2 SYDVKM. V was pared by 5 bases and J by 8 bases, with 9 bases of the junction left unmatched. The CDR3 spans 15 residues. The chain's CDR3 is CASSPPGQGGEKLFF. The CDR3 DNA sequence: TGTGCCAGCAGTCCCCCGGGACAGGGAGGGGAAAAACTGTTTTTT.

V is TRBV6-5 and J is TRBJ2-3, with D perhaps matching TRBD2 (5 bases). Germline V gives CDR1 MNHEY, CDR2 SVGAGI. This CDR3 comprises 15 residues. V was cut by 2 bases and J by 4 bases, with 13 bases left in between. For the CDR3, the DNA is TGTGCCAGCAGTTACGAGGGAGAGGTGTCAGATACGCAGTATTTT. It specifies CASSYEGEVSDTQYF.

The chain couples TRBV5-1 to TRBJ2-7; 7 positions agree with TRBD2. V gave up 0 bases and J gave up 3 bases; unmatched junction bases: 6. This CDR3 has 15 residues. Germline CDR1 reads SGHRS; CDR2 reads YFSETQ. In DNA form, the CDR3 reads TGCGCCAGCAGCTTGGCCGTGGGAGGGATCTACGAGCAGTACTTC. As protein: CASSLAVGGIYEQYF.

In its sample, this clone was seen a few times. The junction and the germline gene differ at one end; a read error may be behind it. This chain's CDR3 is CALRADTANYGYTF. CDR3 coding DNA: TGTGCCCTCAGAGCAGACACGGCCAATTATGGCTACACCTTC. J is TRBJ1-2 and V is TRBV10-3; no reliable D call. Germline values: CDR1 ENHRY, CDR2 SYGVKD. The CDR3 totals 14 residues.

The V call is TRBV5-4, the J call TRBJ1-1; D unresolved. Between the trimmed V and J ends, which lost 0 bases and 1 base, there was a span of 7 bases. The CDR3 is made up of 14 amino acids. Germline V gene lookup returns CDR1 SGHNT and CDR2 YYREEE (reference sequence). The CDR3 region is CASSLETTNTEAFF. As DNA, the CDR3 is TGTGCCAGCAGCTTGGAGACAACGAACACTGAAGCTTTCTTT.

V usage is TRBV2 and J usage is TRBJ1-3; D not resolved. The germline V and J ends were trimmed by 6 bases and 0 bases, with 9 bases remaining between them. The CDR3 is 14 residues long. Germline V gene sequence: CDR1 SNHLY, CDR2 FYNNEI. The CDR3 protein is CASSPGSSGNTIYF. The CDR3 bases are TGTGCCAGCAGCCCGGGGAGCTCTGGAAACACCATATATTTT.

V usage is TRBV28 and J usage is TRBJ2-7; possible D gene TRBD1, 5 bases. CDR1 and CDR2 from the germline V gene are MDHEN and SYDVKM. Between the trimmed V and J ends, which lost 2 bases and 6 bases, there was a span of 11 bases. CDR3 length: 13 amino acids. This CDR3 is CASSLVQQGEQYF. CDR3 bases: TGTGCCAGCAGTTTAGTGCAGCAGGGCGAGCAGTACTTC. The variable domain in full, with the rest retrieved from reference TRBV28 and TRBJ2-7, is DVKVTQSSRYLVKRTGEKVFLECVQDMDHENMFWYRQDPGLGLRLIYFSYDVKMKEKGDIPEGYSVSREKKERFSLILESASTNQTSMYLCASSLVQQGEQYFGPGTRLTVT.

V is TRBV6-5 and J is TRBJ2-7, with D perhaps TRBD1 (5 bases). The V end lost 5 bases, the J end lost 5 bases, and 19 bases lay between the germline ends. The V gene's germline CDR1 is MNHEY and CDR2 SVGAGI. There are 15 residues in the CDR3. The CDR3 reads CASSPRQKGPDEQYF. DNA of the CDR3: TGTGCCAGCAGTCCCCGTCAAAAGGGGCCGGACGAGCAGTACTTC.

The J gene is TRBJ2-7, the V gene TRBV28, with D tentatively TRBD1 (6 bases). The CDR3 is 16 amino acids. V was clipped by 4 bases and J by 3 bases, with 19 bases between them. Germline CDR1 reads MDHEN; CDR2 reads SYDVKM. The CDR3 reads CASSSDRTNSNYEQYF. In DNA form, the CDR3 reads TGTGCCAGCAGTTCGGACAGAACAAACTCCAACTACGAGCAGTACTTC.

This chain connects TRBV28 to TRBJ2-1; D possibly corresponds to TRBD2 (6 bases). V shed 5 bases and J shed 5 bases, with 16 bases lying between them. The CDR3 has 15 amino acids. Germline values: CDR1 MDHEN, CDR2 SYDVKM. The CDR3 coding sequence is TGTGCCAGCAGTCCCGTCCGGGCGGGACACAATGAGCAGTTCTTC. Its protein is CASSPVRAGHNEQFF.

V is TRBV12-5 and J is TRBJ2-1; D might be TRBD2 (5 bases). V lost 1 base to trimming and J lost 1 base, with 14 bases between them. In germline, CDR1 is LGHNT, CDR2 FRNRAP. This CDR3 has 17 amino acids. The CDR3 loop is CASGLGPSGMSYNEQFF. The CDR3 DNA is TGTGCTAGTGGTTTGGGACCTTCCGGGATGTCCTACAATGAGCAGTTCTTC.

The gene calls are TRBV5-1 and TRBJ1-2, with a possible D match to TRBD1 (6 bases). The CDR3 has 13 amino acids. V shed 4 bases and J shed 8 bases, with 15 bases lying between them. Germline-derived CDR1 and CDR2 are SGHRS and YFSETQ. CDR3 protein: CASSLQQGYGYTF. The CDR3, as DNA: TGCGCCAGCAGCCTCCAACAGGGTTACGGCTACACCTTC. The whole variable domain, filled in from reference TRBV5-1 and TRBJ1-2, reads KAGVTQTPRYLIKTRGQQVTLSCSPISGHRSVSWYQQTPGQGLQFLFEYFSETQRNKGNFPGRFSGRQFSNSRSEMNVSTLELGDSALYLCASSLQQGYGYTFGSGTRLTVV.

The genes are TRBV6-5 and TRBJ2-7; D possibly corresponds to TRBD2 (5 bases). V shed 5 bases and J shed 5 bases, with 16 bases lying between them. The CDR3 contains 14 residues. Per the germline V gene, CDR1 is MNHEY and CDR2 is SVGAGI. The CDR3 DNA sequence: TGTGCCAGCAGTAGAGGGTCGGGTTTCGACGAGCAGTACTTC. Translating gives CASSRGSGFDEQYF.

This clone was detected only once. This chain joins TRBV6-1 and TRBJ1-1; possible D gene TRBD1, 5 bases. The CDR3 runs 16 residues. Germline V gives CDR1 MNHNS, CDR2 SASEGT. The V end lost 1 base, the J end lost 1 base, and 13 bases lay between the germline ends. The DNA for the CDR3 is TGTGCCAGCAGTGAAGGGCTCAGCGGGGGGAACACTGAAGCTTTCTTT. As protein: CASSEGLSGGNTEAFF.

The genes are TRBV7-9 and TRBJ1-2, with D possibly being TRBD1 (6 bases). The germline gives CDR1 SEHNR, CDR2 FQNEAQ (reference sequence). Deletions cut 5 bases from V and 3 bases from J, with 16 bases between. The CDR3 runs to 15 residues. CDR3 sequence: CASSTPQQGHYGYTF. The CDR3 DNA reads as TGTGCCAGCAGCACCCCCCAACAGGGCCACTATGGCTACACCTTC.

In this sample, this clone turned up a few times. V usage is TRBV5-6 and J usage is TRBJ2-7, with D hard to call. V lost 4 bases and J 6 bases, leaving 11 bases between the germline ends. This CDR3 region has 12 residues. The germline CDR1 and CDR2 sequences are SGHDT and YYEEEE. CDR3 nucleotide sequence: TGTGCCAGCAGCACGACGAACAGCGAGCAGTACTTC. This codes for CASSTTNSEQYF.